The following is a T cell receptor beta chain sequence with its context. Its antigen is as yet unknown. The PCR had 60 Vbeta and 13 Jbeta primers. In the authors' methods: The count from a later analysis was 70 million to 85 million unique TCR beta chains, some 12 million of them shared. TCRdb's table, derived via immunoSEQ multiplex PCR, lists solely in-frame clones and lacks some. That table supplies the V and J calls and clone size; D and trimming were determined from the DNA. Found here are 50,000 to 75,000 clones, over 60% of them singletons; the top ten hold 6.5% to 8.5%. The sample is drawn from a study of cytomegalovirus exposure and HLA in healthy donors. Broader study findings: An analysis that came later showed most CMV-associated TCR beta chains appearing HLA-restricted.

This sequence originates from a man under 40 in good health and CMV-seropositive. Sequences were obtained from PBMCs.

The CDR3 loop is CASSADGGYTF. The CDR3 bases are TGTGCCAGCAGCGCCGACGGGGGCTACACCTTC. V gene TRBV9 combines with J gene TRBJ1-2; no clear D. V was pared by 3 bases and J by 8 bases, with 8 bases between. Germline V gives CDR1 SGDLS, CDR2 YYNGEE. The CDR3 extends over 11 amino acids.